Shown below are 20 T cell receptor beta chains from a single sample sequenced in a study of identifying expanded T cells in peripheral blood. Data came from immunoSEQ multiplex PCR; TCRdb stores just in-frame clones and leaves some out. Among about 76,000 clones listed, 80% to 90% were seen once. Sequencing used blood. All receptors come from a person between 18 and 75 years old in good health.

The table lists this clone with a count of one. V gene TRBV19 combines with J gene TRBJ2-3; weak D call: TRBD2 (6 bases). Between the trimmed V and J ends, which lost 9 bases and 3 bases, there was a span of 19 bases. Germline CDR1 and CDR2: LNHDA and SQIVND (reference sequence). This CDR3 is 15 amino acids long. The CDR3 DNA is TGTGCCAGCCAGAGATTGAGCGGGTTGACAGATACGCAGTATTTT. Translated, it gives CASQRLSGLTDTQYF.

J is TRBJ2-3 and V is TRBV27; possibly TRBD2 for D (6 bases). This CDR3 region has 18 residues. Germline values: CDR1 MNHEY, CDR2 SMNVEV (reference sequence). V lost 7 bases, J lost 1 base, and 24 bases lay in between. The chain's CDR3 is CASTSQWDFGRGTDTQYF. The CDR3 DNA reads as TGTGCCAGCACCTCCCAATGGGACTTCGGGCGAGGCACAGATACGCAGTATTTT.

V is TRBV29-1 and J is TRBJ1-1, with D unresolved. Trimming left V 3 bases short and J 0 bases short, with 8 bases between. This CDR3 comprises 13 residues. Germline assignment: CDR1 SQVTM and CDR2 ANQGSEA. The CDR3 sequence is CSVDLQVNTEAFF. CDR3 sequence (DNA): TGCAGCGTTGACCTCCAGGTGAACACTGAAGCTTTCTTT. The whole variable domain, remainder taken from reference TRBV29-1 and TRBJ1-1, is SAVISQKPSRDICQRGTSLTIQCQVDSQVTMMFWYRQQPGQSLTLIATANQGSEATYESGFVIDKFPISRPNLTFSTLTVSNMSPEDSSIYLCSVDLQVNTEAFFGQGTRLTVV.

This clone has a handful of counts. The chain combines TRBV28 with TRBJ2-7; TRBD2 might be the D (5 bases). CDR1 and CDR2 from the germline V gene are MDHEN and SYDVKM. CDR3 size: 15 residues. V dropped 3 bases and J dropped 0 bases, with 12 bases sitting between them. Here the CDR3 reads CASSFEGRSSYEQYF. The CDR3 DNA sequence: TGTGCCAGCAGTTTTGAGGGCCGAAGCTCCTACGAGCAGTACTTC.

V gene TRBV18 combines with J gene TRBJ1-1, with D hard to call. Trimming shortened V by 0 bases and J by 4 bases, and 21 bases separated the two germline ends. Germline CDR1 and CDR2: KGHSH and LQKENI. The CDR3 extends over 18 amino acids. The CDR3 protein is CASSPPLKQATLLTEAFF. CDR3 nucleotides: TGTGCCAGCTCACCACCATTGAAGCAGGCGACCTTGCTCACTGAAGCTTTCTTT.

The genes are TRBV13 and TRBJ1-5; D remains ambiguous. From germline, CDR1 is PRHDT and CDR2 FYEKMQ (reference sequence). The CDR3 loop spans 15 amino acids. The germline V and J ends were trimmed by 0 bases and 4 bases, with 10 bases remaining between them. CDR3 nucleotide sequence: TGTGCCAGCAGCTTAGGGGCAGCCCAAAATCAGCCCCAGCATTTT. As protein: CASSLGAAQNQPQHF.

The chain is built from TRBV7-3 and TRBJ2-3, with D perhaps TRBD2 (6 bases). The CDR3 is made up of 17 amino acids. Between the trimmed V and J ends, which lost 5 bases and 0 bases, there was a span of 18 bases. Germline CDR1 reads SGHTA; CDR2 reads FQGTGA. This CDR3 is CASSPRLSAGSTDTQYF. For the CDR3, the DNA is TGTGCCAGCAGCCCCCGCCTCAGCGCGGGGAGCACAGATACGCAGTATTTT.

The J gene is TRBJ1-1, the V gene TRBV19, with D perhaps matching TRBD1 (6 bases). The CDR3 extends over 13 amino acids. V was clipped by 10 bases and J by 5 bases, with 17 bases between them. In germline, CDR1 is LNHDA, CDR2 SQIVND (reference sequence). The CDR3 loop is CATQTTGKTEAFF. CDR3 nucleotides: TGTGCCACTCAAACTACAGGGAAAACTGAAGCTTTCTTT.

The rearrangement uses TRBV4-3 and TRBJ2-1, with D maybe TRBD2 (5 bases). The V end lost 2 bases, the J end lost 5 bases, and 13 bases lay between the germline ends. Germline values: CDR1 LGHNA, CDR2 YSLEER. The CDR3 is 15 amino acids. As DNA, the CDR3 is TGCGCCAGCAGCCAATACTCAGACTACAACAATGAGCAGTTCTTC. This encodes CASSQYSDYNNEQFF.

The rearrangement uses TRBV19 and TRBJ2-7; TRBD2 matches at 10 bases. V shed 5 bases and J 2 bases; nucleotides not matched to a gene: 18. The CDR3 is 19 residues long. Per the germline V gene, CDR1 is LNHDA and CDR2 is SQIVND (reference sequence). CDR3 region: CASSPQAGGPARSAYEQYF. CDR3 DNA: TGTGCCAGTAGTCCCCAAGCGGGAGGGCCGGCCCGATCGGCCTACGAGCAGTACTTC.

The count of this clone is one. CDR3 loop: CASSLSASAETYEQYF. CDR3 nucleotide sequence: TGTGCCAGCAGCTTATCGGCTTCAGCAGAAACCTACGAGCAGTACTTC. This sequence joins TRBV11-2 and TRBJ2-7, with D unresolved. The germline V gene has CDR1 SGHAT and CDR2 FQNNGV. Trimming cost V 2 bases and J 2 bases, with 16 bases left between them. The CDR3 has 16 amino acids.

The rearrangement links TRBV5-1 to TRBJ2-7; 11 bases match TRBD1. V gave up 3 bases and J gave up 5 bases; unmatched junction bases: 1. The CDR3 is made up of 13 amino acids. CDR1 and CDR2 from the germline V gene are SGHRS and YFSETQ. The DNA of the CDR3 is TGCGCCAGCAGCTGGGACAGGGGGAACGAGCAGTACTTC. Its translation is CASSWDRGNEQYF.

V is TRBV7-3 and J is TRBJ2-6; D unclear. Germline CDR1 reads SGHTA; CDR2 reads FQGTGA. The CDR3 has 17 residues. V shed 6 bases and J shed 0 bases, with 15 bases lying between them. The CDR3 DNA follows: TGTGCCAGCAGTTACACACACGGAACCTCTGGGGCCAACGTCCTGACTTTC. The encoded protein is CASSYTHGTSGANVLTF.

This clone was seen only once. The V call is TRBV25-1, the J call TRBJ2-5; TRBD1 matches at 9 bases. Germline CDR1 reads MGHDK; CDR2 reads SYGVNS. The CDR3 loop spans 17 amino acids. J gave up 1 base and V 8 bases, and 14 bases lay outside the gene matches. CDR3 bases: TGTGCCAGCGGCTCTGCTCCGGGACAGGGACCCCAAGAGACCCAGTACTTC. Its translation: CASGSAPGQGPQETQYF. Complete variable domain (other parts from reference TRBV25-1 and TRBJ2-5): EADIYQTPRYLVIGTGKKITLECSQTMGHDKMYWYQQDPGMELHLIHYSYGVNSTEKGDLSSESTVSRIRTEHFPLTLESARPSHTSQYLCASGSAPGQGPQETQYFGPGTRLLVL.

The chain employs TRBV27 and TRBJ2-7; the D gene is possibly TRBD1 (6 bases). The CDR3 length is 13 residues. The germline V gene encodes CDR1 MNHEY and CDR2 SMNVEV (reference sequence). The germline V and J ends were trimmed by 5 bases and 7 bases, with 15 bases remaining between them. The CDR3 sequence is CASSPFAGDEQYF. The CDR3 DNA is TGTGCCAGCAGTCCCTTCGCAGGGGATGAGCAGTACTTC.

This chain connects TRBV19 to TRBJ2-7; D is unresolved. The length of the CDR3 is 11 residues. The V end was cut by 8 bases, the J end by 2 bases, with 7 bases between. Germline CDR1 LNHDA, CDR2 SQIVND (reference sequence). The CDR3 region is CASGSAYEQYF. CDR3 DNA sequence: TGTGCCAGTGGATCCGCCTACGAGCAGTACTTC.

The rearrangement links TRBV18 to TRBJ1-2; no definite D call. Germline values: CDR1 KGHSH, CDR2 LQKENI. The V and J ends lost 2 bases and 0 bases respectively, with 7 bases between them. The CDR3 has 14 residues. The CDR3, as DNA: TGTGCCAGCTCACCAAGGGCAGCTAACTATGGCTACACCTTC. Translating it yields CASSPRAANYGYTF.

The chain uses TRBV19 and TRBJ2-7; D remains ambiguous. The CDR3 consists of 15 residues. Trimming pared 1 base from V and 2 bases from J, leaving 12 bases between. The V gene's germline CDR1 is LNHDA and CDR2 SQIVND (reference sequence). The CDR3 DNA reads TGTGCCAGTAGTATAGGCGAAGGTGCCACCTACGAGCAGTACTTC. It codes for CASSIGEGATYEQYF.

This chain connects TRBV5-4 to TRBJ2-1; D might be TRBD1 or TRBD2, each matching 6 bases. Germline CDR1 reads SGHNT; CDR2 reads YYREEE (reference sequence). Trimming took off 0 bases at V and 4 bases at J, with 11 bases between the two ends. This CDR3 region has 15 residues. CDR3 sequence (DNA): TGTGCCAGCAGCTTGGATCGAGGGGGGTACAATGAGCAGTTCTTC. Its translation: CASSLDRGGYNEQFF. Complete variable domain (other parts from reference TRBV5-4 and TRBJ2-1): ETGVTQSPTHLIKTRGQQVTLRCSSQSGHNTVSWYQQALGQGPQFIFQYYREEENGRGNFPPRFSGLQFPNYSSELNVNALELDDSALYLCASSLDRGGYNEQFFGPGTRLTVL.

This clone showed up just a few times. The chain couples TRBV5-4 to TRBJ2-1; D is unresolved. V gave up 2 bases and J gave up 8 bases, with 11 bases separating them. The germline V gene encodes CDR1 SGHNT and CDR2 YYREEE (reference sequence). The CDR3 is 13 residues long. This CDR3 reads CASSFGPPYEQFF. CDR3 bases: TGTGCCAGCAGCTTTGGACCCCCTTATGAGCAGTTCTTC.